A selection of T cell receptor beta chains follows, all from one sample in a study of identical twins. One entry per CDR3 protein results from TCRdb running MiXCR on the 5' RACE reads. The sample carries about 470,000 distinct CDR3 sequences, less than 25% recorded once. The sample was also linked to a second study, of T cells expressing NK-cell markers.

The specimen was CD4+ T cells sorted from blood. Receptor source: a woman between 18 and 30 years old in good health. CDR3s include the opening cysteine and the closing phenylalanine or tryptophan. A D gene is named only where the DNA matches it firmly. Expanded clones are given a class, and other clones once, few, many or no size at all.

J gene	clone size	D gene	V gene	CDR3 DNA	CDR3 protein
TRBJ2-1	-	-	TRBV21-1	TGTGCCAGCAGCAAAGCGGGGGGGGAGCAGTTCTTC	CASSKAGGEQFF
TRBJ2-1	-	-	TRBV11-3	TGTGCCAGCAGCCCCATGGGGTCCTACAATGAGCAGTTCTTC	CASSPMGSYNEQFF
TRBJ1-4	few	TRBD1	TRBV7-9	TGTGCCAGCAGCATTGGACAGGGGATTATAGCTAATGAAAAACTGTTTTTT	CASSIGQGIIANEKLFF
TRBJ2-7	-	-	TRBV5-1	TGCGCCAGCAGCTTGGCGGAATTCTACGAGCAGTACTTC	CASSLAEFYEQYF
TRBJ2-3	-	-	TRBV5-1	TGCGCCAGCTTCAGGACTAGCACAGATACGCAGTATTTT	CASFRTSTDTQYF
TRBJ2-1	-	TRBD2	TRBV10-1	TGCGCCAGCAGTGCGGCTAGCGGGGGGGCTTACAATGAGCAGTTCTTC	CASSAASGGAYNEQFF
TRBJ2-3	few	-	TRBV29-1	TGCAGCGGAGGGGGGAGGACAGATACGCAGTATTTT	CSGGGRTDTQYF
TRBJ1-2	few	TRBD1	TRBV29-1	TGCAGCGTTGTGACAGGGGCGCCGGGCTACACCTTC	CSVVTGAPGYTF
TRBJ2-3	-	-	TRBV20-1	TGCAGTGCTAGAGATAGGGTAGTGGGCACAGATACGCAGTATTTT	CSARDRVVGTDTQYF
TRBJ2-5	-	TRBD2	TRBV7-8	TGTGCCAGCAGCCCCACCCCCGCGGGGGGGCAGCAAGAGACCCAGTACTTC	CASSPTPAGGQQETQYF
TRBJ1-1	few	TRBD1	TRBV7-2	TGTGCCAGCAGCTTTGGACAGGGTAGTCGCGGAGCTTTCTTT	CASSFGQGSRGAFF
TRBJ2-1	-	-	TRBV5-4	TGTGCCAGCAGCCTGGACAGAGCCTCCTACAATGAGCAGTTCTTC	CASSLDRASYNEQFF
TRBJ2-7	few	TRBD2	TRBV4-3	TGCGCCAGCAGCCAGAGGACTAGCGGCACCTACGAGCAGTACTTC	CASSQRTSGTYEQYF
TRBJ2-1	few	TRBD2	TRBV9	TGTGCCAGCAGCGACTCAGGTCGGGGGGATGTTGAGCAGTTCTTC	CASSDSGRGDVEQFF
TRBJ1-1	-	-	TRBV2	TGTGCCAGCACCCTCGGACAGACCATGAACACTGAAGCTTTCTTT	CASTLGQTMNTEAFF
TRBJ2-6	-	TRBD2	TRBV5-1	TGCGCCAGCAGTTGGGGAGGGGTTGGGGCCAACGTCCTGACTTTC	CASSWGGVGANVLTF
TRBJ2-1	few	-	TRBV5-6	TGTGCCAGCAGCTTGGAAAGGCTTCGCAATGAGCAGTTCTTC	CASSLERLRNEQFF
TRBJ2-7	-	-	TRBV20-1	TGCAGTGCCGAGCCCCCCCCGGGCAGCAAGTTCTACGAGCAGTACTTC	CSAEPPPGSKFYEQYF
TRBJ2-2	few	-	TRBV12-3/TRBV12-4	TGTGCCAGCAGTTTTTTGGGGGCAGACACCGGGGAGCTGTTTTTT	CASSFLGADTGELFF
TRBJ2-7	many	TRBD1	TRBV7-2	TGTGCCAGCAGCTCTCCGGACAGGGGGCTAAAAGAGCAGTACTTC	CASSSPDRGLKEQYF
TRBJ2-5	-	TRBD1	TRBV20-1	TGCAGTGCTAGACCTGGACAGGGACAAGAGACCCAGTACTTC	CSARPGQGQETQYF
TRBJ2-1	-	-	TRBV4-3	TGCGCCAGCAGCCGGTCGCAGGGGAGCTCCTACAATGAGCAGTTCTTC	CASSRSQGSSYNEQFF
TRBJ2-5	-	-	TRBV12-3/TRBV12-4	TGTGCCAGCAGTTTCAGCGGAAACGAAGAGACCCAGTACTTC	CASSFSGNEETQYF
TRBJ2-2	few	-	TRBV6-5	TGTGCCAGCAGTTCTGGGTGGGGCACCGGGGAGCTGTTTTTT	CASSSGWGTGELFF
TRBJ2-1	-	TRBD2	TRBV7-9	TGTGCCAGCAGCTTAGGAGCGGGAGGCGGAAGCGATGAGCAGTTCTTC	CASSLGAGGGSDEQFF
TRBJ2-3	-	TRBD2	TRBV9	TGTGCCAGCAGCGTAGTTCTAGCGGGGGTAGATACGCAGTATTTT	CASSVVLAGVDTQYF
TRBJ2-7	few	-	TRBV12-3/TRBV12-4	TGTGCCAGCAGTTTCGGCAGATACGAGCAGTACTTC	CASSFGRYEQYF
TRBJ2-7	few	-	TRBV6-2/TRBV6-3	TGTGCCAGCAGACCTGGACTCATTTACGAGCAGTACTTC	CASRPGLIYEQYF
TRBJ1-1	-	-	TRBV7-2	TGTGCCAGCAGCTTAGGACCGGGACTTGAAGCTTTCTTT	CASSLGPGLEAFF
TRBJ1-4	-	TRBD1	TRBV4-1	TGCGCCAGCAGCCAGGGACAGGGAGGAGAAAAACTGTTTTTT	CASSQGQGGEKLFF
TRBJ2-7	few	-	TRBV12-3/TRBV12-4	TGTGCCAGCAGTTTACGGGGGCGGGCCGAGCAGTACTTC	CASSLRGRAEQYF
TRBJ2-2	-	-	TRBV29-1	TGCAGCGTTTGGACGGAAGTCACCGGGGAGCTGTTTTTT	CSVWTEVTGELFF
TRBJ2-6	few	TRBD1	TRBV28	TGTGCCAGCAGTATAGGGACAGTCTCTGGGGCCAACGTCCTGACTTTC	CASSIGTVSGANVLTF
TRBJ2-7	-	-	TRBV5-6	TGTGCCAGCAGCTTAACGGGTTTAGAGGGGCAGTACTTC	CASSLTGLEGQYF
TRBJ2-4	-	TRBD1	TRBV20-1	TGCAGTTCACAGGGGGGTCGGGCCAAAAACATTCAGTACTTC	CSSQGGRAKNIQYF
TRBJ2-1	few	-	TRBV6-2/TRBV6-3	TGTGCCAGCCGGGGGCCCCACAATGAGCAGTTCTTC	CASRGPHNEQFF
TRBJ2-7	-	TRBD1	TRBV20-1	TGCAGTGCTCCCTTGACAGGGGCCTCCTACGAGCAGTACTTC	CSAPLTGASYEQYF
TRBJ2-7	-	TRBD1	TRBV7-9	TGTGCCAGCAGCTTATCAGGGACAGGGGGCGAGCAGTACTTC	CASSLSGTGGEQYF
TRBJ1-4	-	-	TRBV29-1	TGCAGCGTGTCCCGGGCCAGTAATGAAAAACTGTTTTTT	CSVSRASNEKLFF
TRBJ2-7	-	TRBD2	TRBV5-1	TGCGCCAGCAGCTTGATTTCCCGGGAGGGCCCGGACGAGCAGTACTTC	CASSLISREGPDEQYF
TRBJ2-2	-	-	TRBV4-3	TGCGCCAGCAGCCCCCTTGAAGGAGCCGGGGAGCTGTTTTTT	CASSPLEGAGELFF
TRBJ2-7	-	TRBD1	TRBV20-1	TGCAGTGCTAGAGGACAGGGGGGTGAGCAGTACTTC	CSARGQGGEQYF
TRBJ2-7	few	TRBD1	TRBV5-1	TGCGCCAGCAGCTTTGAGGGGGCAGGGAGCCACGAGCAGTACTTC	CASSFEGAGSHEQYF
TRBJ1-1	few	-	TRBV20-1	TGCAGTGCTAGAGATTTACGGACAGACACTGAAGCTTTCTTT	CSARDLRTDTEAFF
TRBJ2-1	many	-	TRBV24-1	TGTGCCACCAGTGATTCTACTCAATACGGGGACGGTTTGGATGAGCAGTTCTTC	CATSDSTQYGDGLDEQFF